A single sample is the source of the 22 T cell receptor beta chains below, sequenced in a study of identical twins. MiXCR, run by TCRdb on the 5' RACE reads, gives a single entry per CDR3 protein. In the table there are 500,000 to 600,000 distinct CDR3 sequences, 20% to 25% of which are singletons. These same records also appear under a second study, on T cells expressing NK-cell markers.

The sequenced sample consisted of CD4+ T cells sorted from blood. These receptors were collected from a woman under 30 in good health.

This clonotype has just a few counts. The chain recombines TRBV12-3 or TRBV12-4 with TRBJ1-1; TRBD1 matches at 7 bases. The CDR3 totals 16 residues. Trimming took 6 bases from V and 6 from J; bases not matched to a gene: 16. CDR3 nucleotide sequence: TGTGCCAGCAGGGGGCAGGGGGAAGTACGTAAGTCTGAAGCTTTCTTT. It codes for CASRGQGEVRKSEAFF.

The chain couples TRBV20-1 to TRBJ2-3; maybe TRBD2 (6 bases). Germline-derived CDR1 and CDR2 are DFQATT and SNEGSKA (reference sequence). Trimming took 6 bases from V and 3 from J, leaving 19 bases between them. This CDR3 comprises 15 residues. The CDR3 nucleotides are TGCAGTGCCCCCCCGGCGGCGGGGATAACAGATACGCAGTATTTT. Its translation is CSAPPAAGITDTQYF.

V gene TRBV18 combines with J gene TRBJ2-1; 11 bases are shared with TRBD2. This CDR3 is built from 18 residues. Unmatched junction bases numbered 9, after V lost 3 bases and J lost 2 bases. The germline CDR1 and CDR2 sequences are KGHSH and LQKENI. CDR3 DNA: TGTGCCAGCTCACCCTGGGCCGGGACTAGCGGCACCTACAATGAGCAGTTCTTC. Translation gives CASSPWAGTSGTYNEQFF.

Only a few counts were recorded for this clonotype. The rearrangement links TRBV10-3 to TRBJ2-3, with 11 bases aligning to TRBD2. The CDR3 runs to 15 residues. V was clipped by 3 bases and J by 5 bases; unmatched bases: 4. Germline loops: CDR1 ENHRY, CDR2 SYGVKD. This CDR3 reads CAISDLAGGIDTQYF. The CDR3 DNA follows: TGTGCCATCAGTGATCTAGCGGGAGGAATAGATACGCAGTATTTT.

This clonotype showed up many times. The chain recombines TRBV12-3 or TRBV12-4 with TRBJ1-3; tentatively, D is TRBD1 (5 bases). V lost 6 bases and J lost 2, with 20 bases in between. The CDR3 runs to 17 residues. The CDR3 coding sequence is TGTGCCAGCAGGCCCGGGGGGTTGGGTTCGGCTGGAAACACCATATATTTT. Translated, it gives CASRPGGLGSAGNTIYF.

This clonotype showed up just a few times. V gene TRBV7-2 combines with J gene TRBJ2-3; TRBD2 might be the D (6 bases). The germline V and J ends were trimmed by 3 bases and 4 bases, with 11 bases remaining between them. Germline V gene lookup returns CDR1 SGHTA and CDR2 FQGNSA. CDR3 size: 14 residues. The DNA for the CDR3 is TGTGCCAGCAGCTTTCGACTAGTGGCAGATACGCAGTATTTT. Protein: CASSFRLVADTQYF.

The gene calls are TRBV29-1 and TRBJ2-5, with D uncertain. V gave up 4 bases and J gave up 10 bases, with 7 bases separating them. CDR3 length: 9 amino acids. Germline lookup yields CDR1 SQVTM and CDR2 ANQGSEA. The CDR3 nucleotides read TGCAGCGTTGGGTCACACCAGTACTTC. Encoded protein: CSVGSHQYF.

V is TRBV20-1 and J is TRBJ2-7, with 8 bases matching TRBD2. Germline V gene data show CDR1 as DFQATT and CDR2 as SNEGSKA (reference sequence). CDR3 length: 14 residues. V was pared by 5 bases and J by 0 bases, with 6 bases of the junction left unmatched. CDR3 sequence (DNA): TGCAGTGCTCCCTTAGCGGGGAGCTCCTACGAGCAGTACTTC. Protein sequence: CSAPLAGSSYEQYF.

In its sample, this clonotype was seen many times. This chain connects TRBV6-2 or TRBV6-3 to TRBJ2-1; a possible D gene is TRBD2 (5 bases). The V gene lost 8 bases and the J gene lost 2 bases, with 34 bases spanning the gap. Germline V gene data show CDR1 as MNHEY and CDR2 as SVGEGT. This CDR3 has 21 amino acids. In DNA form, the CDR3 reads TGTGCCAGCCGAGGACCCCAGCCGAGGGATGCCTTTTCCAAGCCCTACAATGAGCAGTTCTTC. Protein product: CASRGPQPRDAFSKPYNEQFF.

This clonotype has only a few counts. V is TRBV4-3 and J is TRBJ1-5; unclear D gene. Per the germline V gene, CDR1 is LGHNA and CDR2 is YSLEER. V lost 4 bases, J lost 3 bases, and 10 bases lay in between. The length of the CDR3 is 14 residues. CDR3 nucleotide sequence: TGCGCCAGCAGCCTAAGCAAGGTCAATCAGCCCCAGCATTTT. Translating gives CASSLSKVNQPQHF.

V usage is TRBV20-1 and J usage is TRBJ1-5; 10 bases fit TRBD1. The ends lost 1 base at V and 2 bases at J; junction bases unmatched: 5. The germline gives CDR1 DFQATT, CDR2 SNEGSKA (reference sequence). This CDR3 is 16 amino acids long. In DNA form, the CDR3 reads TGCAGTGCTAGAGCATCCGGGACAGGGGGCAATCAGCCCCAGCATTTT. As protein: CSARASGTGGNQPQHF.

This clonotype was picked up a small number of times. The rearrangement uses TRBV6-5 and TRBJ2-7; perhaps TRBD2 as D (5 bases). V lost 6 bases and J 9 bases, leaving 12 bases between the germline ends. There are 11 residues in the CDR3. The germline V gene encodes CDR1 MNHEY and CDR2 SVGAGI. The CDR3 region is CASSQSGLQYF. The DNA of the CDR3 is TGTGCCAGCAGCCAAAGCGGACTGCAGTACTTC.

The chain uses TRBV7-2 and TRBJ2-2; D possibly corresponds to TRBD2 (6 bases). The V gene's germline CDR1 is SGHTA and CDR2 FQGNSA. Trimming left V 2 bases short and J 1 base short, with 11 bases between. There are 16 residues in the CDR3. The CDR3 loop is CASSLTGTLNTGELFF. For the CDR3, the DNA is TGTGCCAGCAGCTTAACCGGGACTCTGAACACCGGGGAGCTGTTTTTT.

The CDR3 sequence is CASSFGTGRNQPQHF. The CDR3 bases are TGTGCCAGCAGCTTCGGGACAGGCCGCAATCAGCCCCAGCATTTT. This sequence joins TRBV12-3 or TRBV12-4 and TRBJ1-5, with 8 positions matching TRBD1. This CDR3 spans 15 amino acids. Losses at the gene ends were 6 bases for V and 2 bases for J; bases not matched to a gene: 6.

This chain links TRBV19 with TRBJ2-4, with D perhaps matching TRBD1 (6 bases). Germline V gene data show CDR1 as LNHDA and CDR2 as SQIVND (reference sequence). The CDR3 is 16 amino acids. V lost 4 bases and J lost 0, with 13 bases in between. The CDR3 DNA reads TGTGCCAGTAGTAACTACAGGGTGGCAGCCAAAAACATTCAGTACTTC. Its translation is CASSNYRVAAKNIQYF.

The gene calls are TRBV11-2 and TRBJ2-6; D is perhaps TRBD2 (5 bases). Germline V gene data show CDR1 as SGHAT and CDR2 as FQNNGV. This CDR3 has 16 amino acids. The V end was cut by 1 base, the J end by 0 bases, with 7 bases between. The CDR3 DNA is TGTGCCAGCAGCTTAGTAAGCGGCTCTGGGGCCAACGTCCTGACTTTC. Its translation is CASSLVSGSGANVLTF.

This clonotype was counted only a few times. The rearrangement joins TRBV7-9 to TRBJ2-1; 14 nucleotides agree with TRBD2. The germline V gene has CDR1 SEHNR and CDR2 FQNEAQ (reference sequence). J lost 8 bases, V lost 5 bases, and 5 bases had no gene match. The CDR3 extends over 15 amino acids. This chain's CDR3 is CASSHGLAGGHEQFF. For the CDR3, the DNA is TGTGCCAGCAGCCATGGACTAGCGGGGGGACATGAGCAGTTCTTC. Together with reference TRBV7-9 and TRBJ2-1, the CDR3 gives the full variable domain: DTGVSQNPRHKITKRGQNVTFRCDPISEHNRLYWYRQTLGQGPEFLTYFQNEAQLEKSRLLSDRFSAERPKGSFSTLEIQRTEQGDSAMYLCASSHGLAGGHEQFFGPGTRLTVL.

The chain joins TRBV12-3 or TRBV12-4 to TRBJ1-6; 7 bases agree with TRBD1. The CDR3 spans 15 residues. V lost 3 bases to trimming and J lost 9 bases; unmatched junction nucleotides: 8. The CDR3 here is CASSFKRQGLSPLHF. CDR3 DNA sequence: TGTGCCAGCAGTTTTAAGAGACAGGGACTTTCACCCCTCCACTTT.

This clonotype was counted at least ten times. The chain uses TRBV5-1 and TRBJ2-3; D is unclear. This CDR3 is 13 amino acids long. The germline V gene encodes CDR1 SGHRS and CDR2 YFSETQ. Trimming took 5 bases from V and 0 from J, leaving 7 bases between them. CDR3 in DNA: TGCGCCAGCAGGTTCGGTAGCACAGATACGCAGTATTTT. Translated, it gives CASRFGSTDTQYF.

The chain recombines TRBV11-2 with TRBJ1-3; the match to TRBD1 covers 7 bases. This CDR3 spans 16 amino acids. Per germline, CDR1 SGHAT and CDR2 FQNNGV. Losses at the gene ends were 6 bases for V and 1 base for J; bases not matched to a gene: 9. The CDR3 loop is CASSYLTGESGNTIYF. The CDR3 region has the DNA TGTGCCAGCAGTTATCTAACAGGGGAGTCTGGAAACACCATATATTTT. Based on the CDR3 plus reference TRBV11-2 and TRBJ1-3, the full variable domain is EAGVAQSPRYKIIEKRQSVAFWCNPISGHATLYWYQQILGQGPKLLIQFQNNGVVDDSQLPKDRFSAERLKGVDSTLKIQPAKLEDSAVYLCASSYLTGESGNTIYFGEGSWLTVV.

This clonotype was counted a few times. This chain links TRBV7-2 with TRBJ2-7; TRBD2 agrees at 7 bases. V shed 7 bases, J shed 2 bases, and the junction held 11 bases outside the gene matches. Germline CDR1 is SGHTA and CDR2 is FQGNSA. The CDR3 runs 15 residues. The CDR3 spells CASTYSGPSPYEQYF. In nucleotides, the CDR3 is TGTGCCAGCACCTATAGCGGGCCGAGCCCCTACGAGCAGTACTTC.

In its sample, this clonotype was seen a few times. The chain has TRBV6-1 and TRBJ2-7; the D is unclear. V was trimmed by 5 bases and J by 9 bases, leaving 17 bases between them. Germline V gene sequence: CDR1 MNHNS, CDR2 SASEGT. This CDR3 is built from 13 residues. This chain's CDR3 is CASSQQINSRQYF. CDR3 DNA sequence: TGTGCCAGCAGTCAACAAATAAACAGTAGGCAGTACTTC.